The entry below describes one T cell receptor (beta chain). Its target is unknown. Patients having uncontrolled infection, another autoimmune disease, pregnancy or lactation were not included. The diagnostic basis comprised clinical symptoms, serum thyroxine and TRAb, thyroid ultrasound and orbital computed tomography. The data were taken from a study of T cells in Graves' hyperthyroidism and ophthalmopathy. What was amplified from RNA transcripts were TCR beta CDR3 regions. The TCR CDR3 was amplified in a first-round RT-PCR using the HTBI primer set. TCRdb analysed the multiplex PCR reads with MiXCR anew, one entry per CDR3 protein. The sample yields more than 500,000 distinct CDR3 sequences, approximately 49% seen once. J lost 4 bases, V lost 4 bases, and 6 bases had no gene match. Germline lookup yields CDR1 SGHDT and CDR2 YYEEEE. The CDR3 runs to 14 residues. General study results and limits: In the blood, most expanded thyroid clonotypes above 0.001 appeared as well. A 13 V-J signature model discriminated ophthalmopathy versus stable hyperthyroidism.

Sequenced material: peripheral blood or thyroid tissue (not recorded which). This chain joins TRBV5-6 and TRBJ2-7; TRBD2 aligns across 9 bases. The TCR was taken from an adult woman with Graves' disease, either hyperthyroidism or ophthalmopathy (not recorded which). Here the CDR3 reads CASSRSGRLYEQYF. In DNA form, the CDR3 reads TGTGCCAGCAGCCGAAGCGGGAGGTTATACGAGCAGTACTTC.